The 29 T cell receptor beta chains listed next were all sequenced from one sample in a study of blood T cells in healthy people across ages (dated by TCRdb to between 2014 and 2017). Libraries were constructed by 5' RACE. The sequencing machine was an Illumina HiSeq 2500. The second PCR ran for roughly 7 to 12 cycles and used a J-beta primer mix along with a sample-barcoded 5' primer. TCRdb itself trimmed the public reads at Q25 with fastp, ran MiXCR and retained productive beta chains. CDR3 protein duplicates are merged, each entry listing the most common genes and DNA. Present in this sample are about 1.5 million distinct CDR3 sequences, roughly 43% of which were seen just once. The ten largest clones represent around 4% of the sample. Sequenced material: blood. The origin of the receptors is a woman under 30 in good health.

About this clonotype itself: A much larger clone differs by one base, so this may be a read error. This sequence joins TRBV2 and TRBJ2-5, with no clear D. The end of the DNA is better explained by TRBJ2-1, so the J call may be wrong. Looked up from germline, CDR1 is SNHLY and CDR2 is FYNNEI. The CDR3 is 12 amino acids. The chain's CDR3 is CASSALQETQFF. The CDR3 DNA sequence: TGTGCCAGCAGTGCCCTCCAAGAGACCCAGTTCTTC.

V gene TRBV30 combines with J gene TRBJ1-1; D ambiguous. From germline, CDR1 is GTSNPN and CDR2 SVGIG (reference sequence). The V gene lost 2 bases and the J gene lost 1 base, with 8 bases spanning the gap. The CDR3 spans 13 residues. This chain's CDR3 is CAWSKDSNTEAFF. The CDR3 nucleotides read TGTGCCTGGAGTAAAGACTCGAACACTGAAGCTTTCTTT.

This clonotype was recorded a few times. This chain's CDR3 is CSASDGTNQPQHF. The CDR3 DNA sequence: TGCAGTGCTAGTGACGGGACCAATCAGCCCCAGCATTTT. The rearrangement joins TRBV20-1 to TRBJ1-5, with a weak D call TRBD1 (5 bases). V was shortened by 3 bases and J by 3 bases, with 9 bases between the two germline ends. CDR3 length: 13 amino acids. From germline, CDR1 is DFQATT and CDR2 SNEGSKA (reference sequence).

CDR3 DNA sequence: TGTGCCAGCAGTTTAAAAGGGGGCGCCGCAGATACGCAGTATTTT. Amino acid sequence: CASSLKGGAADTQYF. This chain uses TRBV28 with TRBJ2-3; TRBD1 aligns across 7 bases. The CDR3 contains 15 residues. V was pared by 2 bases and J by 4 bases, with 6 bases of the junction left unmatched. Germline CDR1 reads MDHEN; CDR2 reads SYDVKM. The variable domain in full, with the rest retrieved from reference TRBV28 and TRBJ2-3, is DVKVTQSSRYLVKRTGEKVFLECVQDMDHENMFWYRQDPGLGLRLIYFSYDVKMKEKGDIPEGYSVSREKKERFSLILESASTNQTSMYLCASSLKGGAADTQYFGPGTRLTVL.

In its sample, this clonotype was seen a few times. The chain links TRBV4-2 to TRBJ1-2; TRBD1 matches at 9 bases. V was clipped by 1 base and J by 4 bases; unmatched bases: 1. Looked up from germline, CDR1 is LGHNA and CDR2 is YNFKEQ. This CDR3 is built from 14 residues. The CDR3 region has the DNA TGTGCCAGCAGCCAAGGGACAGGGGTCTATGGCTACACCTTC. Protein sequence: CASSQGTGVYGYTF.

The rearrangement joins TRBV12-3 or TRBV12-4 to TRBJ2-1; 14 bases align to TRBD2. The CDR3 runs 15 residues. V gave up 5 bases and J gave up 8 bases; unmatched junction bases: 5. The DNA for the CDR3 is TGTGCCAGCAGTCCGACTAGCGGGGGGGTCCATGAGCAGTTCTTC. Translating it yields CASSPTSGGVHEQFF.

This sequence joins TRBV12-5 and TRBJ2-3; the D is unclear. The CDR3 loop spans 14 amino acids. The germline V gene encodes CDR1 LGHNT and CDR2 FRNRAP. V dropped 6 bases and J dropped 2 bases, with 12 bases sitting between them. The CDR3 nucleotides read TGTGCTAGTGGCCCCCAAGTTTCCACAGATACGCAGTATTTT. Translated, it gives CASGPQVSTDTQYF.

The chain joins TRBV10-3 to TRBJ2-3; TRBD1 aligns across 12 bases. V shed 6 bases, J shed 3 bases, and the junction held 13 bases outside the gene matches. The length of the CDR3 is 18 residues. Germline V gene data show CDR1 as ENHRY and CDR2 as SYGVKD. In nucleotides, the CDR3 is TGTGCCATCAGCCGGGACAGGGGGCCTAGCGGGACTACAGATACGCAGTATTTT. Translating it yields CAISRDRGPSGTTDTQYF.

The rearrangement joins TRBV2 to TRBJ1-4, with D possibly TRBD1 on 5 matching bases. Trimming shortened V by 7 bases and J by 8 bases, and 23 bases separated the two germline ends. The V gene's germline CDR1 is SNHLY and CDR2 FYNNEI. The CDR3 is made up of 16 amino acids. CDR3 in DNA: TGTGCCAGCATCGGGGGACGACTAGTCGACGTAGAAAAACTGTTTTTT. It is translated as CASIGGRLVDVEKLFF.

This clonotype was counted between two and nine times. This chain connects TRBV10-3 to TRBJ2-1; D is ambiguous. Germline V gives CDR1 ENHRY, CDR2 SYGVKD. The CDR3 spans 11 residues. The V end was cut by 6 bases, the J end by 7 bases, with 7 bases between. The DNA for the CDR3 is TGTGCCATCAGCAACGGGAATGAGCAGTTCTTC. Its protein product is CAISNGNEQFF.

The CDR3 here is CASSVGVTGIDTQYF. CDR3 nucleotides: TGTGCCAGCAGCGTAGGGGTGACAGGGATAGATACGCAGTATTTT. This sequence joins TRBV9 and TRBJ2-3, with 7 bases matching TRBD1. V shed 0 bases and J 5 bases; nucleotides not matched to a gene: 6. CDR1 is SGDLS and CDR2 is YYNGEE in the germline V gene. The CDR3 covers 15 residues.

The gene calls are TRBV29-1 and TRBJ1-5; 8 nucleotides align to TRBD1. Germline assignment: CDR1 SQVTM and CDR2 ANQGSEA. The CDR3 is made up of 16 amino acids. The V segment lost 7 bases and the J segment 1 base; nucleotides outside the gene matches: 12. This chain's CDR3 is CSAATGAVGSNQPQHF. In nucleotides, the CDR3 is TGCAGCGCCGCGACAGGGGCGGTTGGGAGCAATCAGCCCCAGCATTTT.

This clonotype has ten or more counts. The gene calls are TRBV7-2 and TRBJ2-1; D tentatively reads TRBD1 or TRBD2 (5 bases each). Germline V gene data show CDR1 as SGHTA and CDR2 as FQGNSA. V lost 5 bases, J lost 4 bases, and 18 bases lay in between. The CDR3 spans 16 residues. CDR3 amino acids: CASSPRWGRTYNEQFF. The CDR3 DNA reads TGTGCCAGCAGCCCACGGTGGGGACGGACATACAATGAGCAGTTCTTC. Looking up the rest from reference TRBV7-2 and TRBJ2-1 gives the full variable domain: GAGVSQSPSNKVTEKGKDVELRCDPISGHTALYWYRQSLGQGLEFLIYFQGNSAPDKSGLPSDRFSAERTGGSVSTLTIQRTQQEDSAVYLCASSPRWGRTYNEQFFGPGTRLTVL.

The chain links TRBV12-3 or TRBV12-4 to TRBJ1-4; unclear D gene. This CDR3 contains 15 residues. Trimming removed 5 bases from V and 7 bases from J, with 17 bases in between. The CDR3 spells CASSPQLGLGEKLFF. CDR3 in DNA: TGTGCCAGCAGTCCCCAATTAGGGCTGGGTGAAAAACTGTTTTTT.

This chain connects TRBV14 to TRBJ2-2; the D gene is possibly TRBD1 (6 bases). This CDR3 spans 15 amino acids. Germline V CDR1 and CDR2: SGHDN, FVKESK. Deletions cut 0 bases from V and 6 bases from J, with 11 bases between. As DNA, the CDR3 is TGTGCCAGCAGCCAAGAGGGGGCGCTCGCCGGGGAGCTGTTTTTT. Its translation is CASSQEGALAGELFF. Complete variable domain (other parts from reference TRBV14 and TRBJ2-2): EAGVTQFPSHSVIEKGQTVTLRCDPISGHDNLYWYRRVMGKEIKFLLHFVKESKQDESGMPNNRFLAERTGGTYSTLKVQPAELEDSGVYFCASSQEGALAGELFFGEGSRLTVL.

This chain uses TRBV24-1 with TRBJ2-3; D remains ambiguous. The CDR3 spans 13 residues. V was clipped by 3 bases and J by 6 bases, with 9 bases between them. Germline lookup yields CDR1 KGHDR and CDR2 SFDVKD. The CDR3: CATSDPQWDTQYF. The CDR3 coding sequence is TGTGCCACCAGTGATCCCCAGTGGGATACGCAGTATTTT.

The rearrangement joins TRBV18 to TRBJ2-4, with D possibly matching TRBD2 (6 bases). This CDR3 has 14 residues. The germline gives CDR1 KGHSH, CDR2 LQKENI. V was cut by 3 bases and J by 8 bases, with 14 bases left in between. The CDR3 loop is CASSPKSGEDIQYF. The CDR3, as DNA: TGTGCCAGCTCACCTAAATCGGGGGAGGACATTCAGTACTTC.

The V and J genes are TRBV9 and TRBJ2-1, with TRBD1 as a possible D gene (5 bases). The V and J ends lost 1 base and 0 bases respectively, with 11 bases between them. The CDR3 is made up of 16 amino acids. CDR1 and CDR2 from the germline V gene are SGDLS and YYNGEE. CDR3 in DNA: TGTGCCAGCAGCGTATCCCAGGGCCTCTCCTACAATGAGCAGTTCTTC. Amino acid sequence: CASSVSQGLSYNEQFF. The variable domain in full, with the rest retrieved from reference TRBV9 and TRBJ2-1, is DSGVTQTPKHLITATGQRVTLRCSPRSGDLSVYWYQQSLDQGLQFLIQYYNGEERAKGNILERFSAQQFPDLHSELNLSSLELGDSALYFCASSVSQGLSYNEQFFGPGTRLTVL.

The rearrangement links TRBV19 to TRBJ1-5; 7 bases are shared with TRBD1. The trim removed 6 bases at V and 4 bases at J, leaving 6 bases unmatched. The CDR3 loop spans 14 amino acids. Germline CDR1 LNHDA, CDR2 SQIVND (reference sequence). The CDR3 sequence is CASRGTELNQPQHF. In nucleotides, the CDR3 is TGTGCCAGTAGGGGGACAGAACTTAATCAGCCCCAGCATTTT.

CDR3 nucleotides: TGTGCCAGCAGCACCCGACCCGCGGGGGAGCAGTACTTC. It is translated as CASSTRPAGEQYF. The rearrangement joins TRBV7-2 to TRBJ2-7, with D maybe TRBD2 (6 bases). This CDR3 is 13 amino acids long. The V gene lost 5 bases and the J gene lost 7 bases, with 15 bases spanning the gap. Per the germline V gene, CDR1 is SGHTA and CDR2 is FQGNSA.

This clonotype was observed a single time. V is TRBV4-1 and J is TRBJ2-5, with a tentative D call TRBD1 (6 bases). Trimming pared 0 bases from V and 11 bases from J, leaving 19 bases between. Germline CDR1 MGHRA, CDR2 YSYEKL. The CDR3 covers 15 residues. DNA of the CDR3: TGCGCCAGCAGCCAAGATTGGGGACACATCAATGAGCAGTACTTC. Encoded protein: CASSQDWGHINEQYF.

This clonotype has at least ten counts. The chain employs TRBV3-1 and TRBJ2-7; D perhaps matches TRBD1 (5 bases). CDR3 length equals 15 residues. In germline, CDR1 is LGHDT, CDR2 YNNKEL (reference sequence). The V and J ends lost 1 base and 2 bases respectively, with 12 bases between them. CDR3 bases: TGTGCCAGCAGCCAAGTAGGCAGGGCCACCTACGAGCAGTACTTC. Protein sequence: CASSQVGRATYEQYF.

The chain couples TRBV6-5 to TRBJ1-2; D unresolved. V lost 4 bases and J 3 bases, leaving 15 bases between the germline ends. The length of the CDR3 is 15 residues. The V gene's germline CDR1 is MNHEY and CDR2 SVGAGI. The CDR3 DNA sequence: TGTGCCAGCAGTTCCCTCCTTTCCACCGACTATGGCTACACCTTC. Protein sequence: CASSSLLSTDYGYTF.

The chain joins TRBV19 to TRBJ2-1; TRBD2 matches at 7 bases. This CDR3 comprises 17 residues. The V gene's germline CDR1 is LNHDA and CDR2 SQIVND (reference sequence). V dropped 5 bases and J dropped 0; count of bases not matched to a gene: 10. The CDR3 nucleotides are TGTGCCAGTAGTCCCCGGAGTAGCGGGTACTCCTACAATGAGCAGTTCTTC. Its protein product is CASSPRSSGYSYNEQFF.

This clonotype was detected a few times. The rearrangement links TRBV7-9 to TRBJ2-2; D is ambiguous. Trimming shortened V by 2 bases and J by 1 base, and 5 bases separated the two germline ends. Per germline, CDR1 SEHNR and CDR2 FQNEAQ (reference sequence). The CDR3 is 14 amino acids. The DNA for the CDR3 is TGTGCCAGCAGCTTAAACCAGAACACCGGGGAGCTGTTTTTT. The encoded protein is CASSLNQNTGELFF. The full variable domain, in which reference TRBV7-9 and TRBJ2-2 provide the parts outside the CDR3, is DTGVSQNPRHKITKRGQNVTFRCDPISEHNRLYWYRQTLGQGPEFLTYFQNEAQLEKSRLLSDRFSAERPKGSFSTLEIQRTEQGDSAMYLCASSLNQNTGELFFGEGSRLTVL.

The chain links TRBV28 to TRBJ2-6; tentatively, D is TRBD2 (6 bases). Looked up from germline, CDR1 is MDHEN and CDR2 is SYDVKM. The CDR3 spans 12 residues. V lost 11 bases, J lost 4 bases, and 9 bases lay in between. CDR3 loop: CALGGGANVLTF. In nucleotides, the CDR3 is TGTGCCCTGGGAGGAGGGGCCAACGTCCTGACTTTC.

This clonotype was observed a handful of times. The chain couples TRBV29-1 to TRBJ2-2; no firm D call. Between the trimmed V and J ends, which lost 5 bases and 5 bases, there was a span of 9 bases. This CDR3 has 12 residues. CDR1 SQVTM and CDR2 ANQGSEA come from the germline V gene. CDR3 in DNA: TGCAGCGTTTCCTTAAATACCGGGGAGCTGTTTTTT. As protein: CSVSLNTGELFF.

The rearrangement joins TRBV6-1 to TRBJ2-2; a possible D gene is TRBD2 (5 bases). Trimming removed 11 bases at V and 6 bases at J, with 22 bases between. The CDR3 consists of 15 residues. The germline CDR1 and CDR2 sequences are MNHNS and SASEGT. The CDR3 DNA reads as TGTGCCCGTCAACTCGACCCAGGCGGGTCCGGGGAGCTGTTTTTT. Amino acid sequence: CARQLDPGGSGELFF.

The chain employs TRBV3-1 and TRBJ2-4, with 7 bases that match TRBD1. CDR3 length: 14 amino acids. CDR1 is LGHDT and CDR2 is YNNKEL in the germline V gene (reference sequence). The trim removed 3 bases at V and 2 bases at J, leaving 1 base unmatched. The CDR3: CASSQTGPKNIQYF. The CDR3 nucleotides read TGTGCCAGCAGCCAGACAGGGCCCAAAAACATTCAGTACTTC.